This T cell receptor beta chain was identified during a study of blood T cell repertoires in COVID-19. Across the study: The study drew acute and convalescent COVID-19 samples from the United States, Italy and Spain. In each case, the material was cDNA or gDNA derived from T cells, B-cell-depleted T cells, or PBMCs.

The CDR3 totals 14 residues. V was pared by 5 bases and J by 8 bases, with 11 bases of the junction left unmatched. Germline V gene sequence: CDR1 SGDLS, CDR2 YYNGEE. As processed by the authors: Estimated nucleated cell counts came from reference gene primer amplification. Measured with immunoSEQ multiplex PCR; TCRdb has only the in-frame clones, and not every one. From that table come the V and J calls and clone size; the DNA was used to work out D and trimming. This sample has about 140,000 clones; about four fifths occur once, and the top ten carry roughly 8.6%. Sequencing used peripheral blood. The TCR comes from a woman of 80 years or more in a cohort sampled during active or convalescent COVID-19. This chain links TRBV9 with TRBJ1-2; 8 nucleotides align to TRBD1. CDR3 protein: CASRNDRDRRGYTF. The CDR3 DNA follows: TGTGCCAGCAGAAACGACCGGGACAGGAGGGGCTACACCTTC.